The 2 T cell receptor beta chains below all came from one sample that was sequenced in a study of cytomegalovirus exposure and HLA in healthy donors. Primers: 60 Vbeta forward and 13 Jbeta reverse. Produced via immunoSEQ multiplex PCR; TCRdb's table is partial and in-frame only. The repertoire holds 200,000 to 250,000 clones, with more than 70% as singletons. The sample comprised PBMCs. The receptors originated from a boy between 10 and 17 years old in good health and CMV-seronegative.

The chain links TRBV5-6 to TRBJ2-3; 12 positions match TRBD2. The CDR3 has 16 amino acids. Germline CDR1 reads SGHDT; CDR2 reads YYEEEE. J was trimmed by 4 bases and V by 0 bases; bases with no gene match: 3. CDR3 region: CASSLVTSGGPDTQYF. CDR3 coding DNA: TGTGCCAGCAGCTTGGTGACTAGCGGGGGCCCAGATACGCAGTATTTT.

The V gene is TRBV21-1, the J gene TRBJ2-7; the table gives TRBD1 as D, unverified against the DNA. TRBV21-1 is a known pseudogene. This CDR3 is built from 13 residues. Here the CDR3 DNA reads TGTGCCAGCAAGGGGACAGGGTCAGAGGAGCAGTACTTC. This gives the protein CASKGTGSEEQYF.